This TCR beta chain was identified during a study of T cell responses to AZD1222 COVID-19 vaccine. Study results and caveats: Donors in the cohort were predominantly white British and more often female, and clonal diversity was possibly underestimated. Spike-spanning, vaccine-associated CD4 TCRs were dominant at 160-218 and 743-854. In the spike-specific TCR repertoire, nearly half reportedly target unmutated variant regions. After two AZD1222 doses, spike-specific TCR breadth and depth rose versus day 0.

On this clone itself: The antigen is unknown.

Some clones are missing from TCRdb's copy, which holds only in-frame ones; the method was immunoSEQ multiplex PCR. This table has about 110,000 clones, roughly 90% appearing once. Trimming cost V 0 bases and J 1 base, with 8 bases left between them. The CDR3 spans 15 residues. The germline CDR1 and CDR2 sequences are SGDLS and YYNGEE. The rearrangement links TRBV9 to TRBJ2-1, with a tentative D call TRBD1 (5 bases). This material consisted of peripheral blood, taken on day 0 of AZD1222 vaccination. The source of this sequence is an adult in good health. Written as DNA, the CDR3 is TGTGCCAGCAGCGTAGACCAGGGATCCTACAATGAGCAGTTCTTC. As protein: CASSVDQGSYNEQFF.